These 13 T cell receptor beta chains share one sample of origin, sequenced in a study of Graves' ophthalmopathy and Graves' hyperthyroidism. RNA served as the template for amplifying TCR beta CDR3 regions. In the first round, RT-PCR was carried out with HTBI primers, and a multiplex PCR formed the second round. TCRdb re-called the multiplex PCR reads through MiXCR, storing one row per CDR3 protein. The repertoire holds 900,000 to 1,200,000 distinct CDR3 sequences, approximately 35% seen once, with roughly 11% in the top ten. Input material: peripheral blood or thyroid tissue (not recorded which). These receptors originate from an adult man with Graves' hyperthyroidism.

This clonotype was counted between two and nine times. The chain combines TRBV19 with TRBJ2-7; D possibly corresponds to TRBD1 (6 bases). Looked up from germline, CDR1 is LNHDA and CDR2 is SQIVND (reference sequence). The CDR3 is 15 residues long. The V gene lost 5 bases and the J gene lost 3 bases, with 17 bases spanning the gap. CDR3 nucleotide sequence: TGTGCCAGTAGTGCTACCGCCGGGACACTCTACGAGCAGTACTTC. Its translation: CASSATAGTLYEQYF.

The CDR3, as DNA: TGTGCCACCAGTGAGTCGTACTATGGCTACACCTTC. Translated, it gives CATSESYYGYTF. This chain links TRBV24-1 with TRBJ1-2; D gene uncertain. This CDR3 region has 12 residues. Germline CDR1 reads KGHDR; CDR2 reads SFDVKD. Trimming removed 4 bases at V and 3 bases at J, with 5 bases between.

This clonotype appeared many times. This rearrangement joins TRBV12-5 to TRBJ1-1; D is perhaps TRBD1 (5 bases). Trimming removed 6 bases from V and 0 bases from J, with 11 bases in between. There are 14 residues in the CDR3. CDR1 is LGHNT, CDR2 FRNRAP, per germline. CDR3 DNA: TGTGCTAGTGGGACACAGGCGATGAACACTGAAGCTTTCTTT. As protein: CASGTQAMNTEAFF. The full variable domain, completed using reference TRBV12-5 and TRBJ1-1, is DARVTQTPRHKVTEMGQEVTMRCQPILGHNTVFWYRQTMMQGLELLAYFRNRAPLDDSGMPKDRFSAEMPDATLATLKIQPSEPRDSAVYFCASGTQAMNTEAFFGQGTRLTVV.

The CDR3 region has the DNA TGCAGCGTTGAGGCAGGGAGGAGGAACACTGAAGCTTTCTTT. This gives the protein CSVEAGRRNTEAFF. The chain uses TRBV29-1 and TRBJ1-1; tentatively, D is TRBD1 (5 bases). This CDR3 comprises 14 residues. Germline V CDR1 and CDR2: SQVTM, ANQGSEA. Trimming stripped 3 bases from V and 1 base from J, with 12 bases between.

This clonotype occurred a few times. The chain carries TRBV28 and TRBJ1-2, with unresolved D. Between the trimmed V and J ends, which lost 10 bases and 4 bases, there was a span of 13 bases. CDR1 is MDHEN and CDR2 is SYDVKM in the germline V gene. This CDR3 is built from 12 residues. CDR3 protein: CAILGFGYGYTF. The DNA of the CDR3 is TGTGCCATCCTGGGCTTTGGCTATGGCTACACCTTC.

On this clonotype itself: Without the conserved terminal phenylalanine or tryptophan, this CDR3 likely stems from a read error. No DNA is shown, since the ends of the CDR3 on it are uncertain; the CDR3 is the one TCRdb lists. The V call is TRBV10-3, the J call TRBJ1-4; the table's D gene call, TRBD1, was not cross checked with the DNA. The CDR3 region is 9 residues in length, termini included. The germline V gene encodes CDR1 ENHRY and CDR2 SYGVKD. CDR3 in amino acids: CAISEGTGV.

The chain is built from TRBV6-1 and TRBJ2-5; TRBD1 matches 7 bases. This CDR3 has 14 amino acids. CDR1 MNHNS and CDR2 SASEGT come from the germline V gene. V shed 2 bases, J shed 3 bases, and the junction held 3 bases outside the gene matches. CDR3 bases: TGTGCCAGCAGTGAAAAGGGGGCCAAAGAGACCCAGTACTTC. This gives the protein CASSEKGAKETQYF.

This chain uses TRBV4-3 with TRBJ1-5; 11 positions agree with TRBD1. With 0 bases clipped from V and 6 bases from J, the junction kept 4 bases outside the gene matches. Germline CDR1 LGHNA, CDR2 YSLEER. The CDR3 covers 16 residues. CDR3 protein: CASSQDPGTGGQPQHF. The DNA of the CDR3 is TGCGCCAGCAGCCAAGATCCCGGGACAGGGGGTCAGCCCCAGCATTTT.

The chain recombines TRBV10-2 with TRBJ2-7, with D perhaps TRBD1 (6 bases). The CDR3 loop spans 15 amino acids. In germline, CDR1 is WSHSY, CDR2 SAAADI. V was trimmed by 3 bases and J by 5 bases, leaving 17 bases between them. This CDR3 is CASSDSGTNLDEQYF. CDR3 DNA sequence: TGCGCCAGCAGTGACTCCGGGACAAACCTGGACGAGCAGTACTTC.

A note on this clonotype: The conserved phenylalanine or tryptophan is not found at the CDR3 terminus, so this likely reflects a read error. The chain uses TRBV24-1 and TRBJ1-5, with 11 bases fitting TRBD1. Germline assignment: CDR1 KGHDR and CDR2 SFDVKD. V lost 11 bases, J lost 7 bases, and 12 bases stayed unmatched. This CDR3 is built from 15 residues. CDR3 bases: TGTGCCAGTAGACCTCGAGGACAGGGGGCGCAGCCCCAGCATTCT. Encoded protein: CASRPRGQGAQPQHS.

This clonotype turned up a few times. The V gene is TRBV10-3, the J gene TRBJ1-1; D possibly corresponds to TRBD1 (5 bases). V dropped 3 bases and J dropped 3 bases, with 17 bases sitting between them. Germline V lookup: CDR1 ENHRY, CDR2 SYGVKD. This CDR3 is built from 16 residues. This chain's CDR3 is CAISDPPGTIYTEAFF. Written as DNA, the CDR3 is TGTGCCATCAGTGACCCGCCTGGGACGATCTACACTGAAGCTTTCTTT.

This clonotype was counted a few times. V usage is TRBV4-3 and J usage is TRBJ2-7; D is perhaps TRBD2 (6 bases). CDR3 length: 14 residues. Trimming left V 0 bases short and J 6 bases short, with 12 bases between. Germline V gene sequence: CDR1 LGHNA, CDR2 YSLEER. The CDR3 protein is CASSQDGRGAEQYF. In DNA form, the CDR3 reads TGCGCCAGCAGCCAAGATGGGCGGGGAGCCGAGCAGTACTTC.

This clonotype was detected ten times or more. The chain carries TRBV11-2 and TRBJ1-1, with 7 positions matching TRBD1. V lost 7 bases, J lost 2 bases, and 4 bases stayed unmatched. This CDR3 region has 13 residues. The germline V gene has CDR1 SGHAT and CDR2 FQNNGV. The CDR3 DNA reads as TGTGCCAGCATGCGGGACAGCAACACTGAAGCTTTCTTT. Translated, it gives CASMRDSNTEAFF. Full variable domain (rest looked up from reference TRBV11-2 and TRBJ1-1): EAGVAQSPRYKIIEKRQSVAFWCNPISGHATLYWYQQILGQGPKLLIQFQNNGVVDDSQLPKDRFSAERLKGVDSTLKIQPAKLEDSAVYLCASMRDSNTEAFFGQGTRLTVV.